This TCR beta chain was identified during a study of PD-1 blockade in mismatch repair-deficient tumors. Profiling relied on immunoSEQ multiplex PCR, and the TCRdb table lists in-frame clones only, not all of them. The data contain 30,000 to 40,000 clones, roughly 81% of them singletons. The CDR3 contains 14 residues. Germline V gene sequence: CDR1 SGHTA, CDR2 FQGNSA. V dropped 5 bases and J dropped 8; count of bases not matched to a gene: 4. The origin of this receptor is an adult with mismatch repair-deficient cancer. J is TRBJ2-1 and V is TRBV7-2; 12 bases agree with TRBD1. This material consisted of peripheral blood, taken 76 weeks after starting pembrolizumab. The CDR3 region has the DNA TGTGCCAGCAGCCTCGGGACAGGGGGCCATGAGCAGTTCTTC. Its protein product is CASSLGTGGHEQFF.